This T cell receptor beta chain was sequenced for a study of cytomegalovirus exposure and HLA in healthy donors. Study summary: Membership in the Caucasian-associated ancestry cluster was found for about 84% of approximately 400 genotyped donors. Study-wide points: A later analysis reportedly identified an Asian-associated ancestry cluster as carrying fewer N-insertions than the 666-donor mean. When analyzed later, the rates of TCR association showed variation by HLA locus, with DRB1 the most and HLA-C the fewest.

This clone was recorded a few times. Its matching antigen is unknown. This CDR3 is 15 amino acids long. PCR used 60 Vbeta primers and 13 Jbeta primers. The table came from immunoSEQ multiplex PCR; TCRdb's copy has only in-frame clones and leaves some out. The sample carries some 110,000 clones, approximately 78% recorded once. The receptor was isolated from a woman in her thirties or forties in good health and CMV-seronegative. The specimen sequenced was PBMCs. The chain combines TRBV21-1 with TRBJ1-5; TRBD1 was called by the table and not checked on the DNA. TRBV21-1 is a documented pseudogene. In DNA form, the CDR3 reads TGTGCCAGCAGCGTCTCTCAGGGGAAGAGTCAGCCCCAGCATTTT. Translating gives CASSVSQGKSQPQHF.